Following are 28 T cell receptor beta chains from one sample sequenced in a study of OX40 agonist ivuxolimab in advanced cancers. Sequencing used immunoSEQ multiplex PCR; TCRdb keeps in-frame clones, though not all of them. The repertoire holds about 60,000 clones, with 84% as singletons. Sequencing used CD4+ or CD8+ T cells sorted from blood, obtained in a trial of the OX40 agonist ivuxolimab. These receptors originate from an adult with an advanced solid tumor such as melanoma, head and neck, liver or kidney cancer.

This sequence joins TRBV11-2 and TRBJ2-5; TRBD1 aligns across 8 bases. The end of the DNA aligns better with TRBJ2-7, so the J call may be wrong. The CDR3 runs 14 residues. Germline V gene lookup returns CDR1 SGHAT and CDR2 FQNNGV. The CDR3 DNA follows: TGTGCCAGCAGCTCGAACAGGGGGGTAGGCGAGCAGTACTTC. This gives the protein CASSSNRGVGEQYF.

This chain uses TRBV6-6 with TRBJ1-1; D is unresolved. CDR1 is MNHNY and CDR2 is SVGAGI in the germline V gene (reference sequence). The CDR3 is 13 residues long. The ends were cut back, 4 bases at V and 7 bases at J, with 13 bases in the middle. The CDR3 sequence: CASSSLVDIEAFF. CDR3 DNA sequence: TGTGCCAGCAGTTCCCTGGTAGACATTGAAGCTTTCTTT.

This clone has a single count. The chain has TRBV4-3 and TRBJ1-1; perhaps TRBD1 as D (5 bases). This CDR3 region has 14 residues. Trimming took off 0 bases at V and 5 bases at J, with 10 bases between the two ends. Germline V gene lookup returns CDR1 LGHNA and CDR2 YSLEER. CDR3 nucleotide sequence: TGCGCCAGCAGCCAAGATGGGGCCGGGACTGAAGCTTTCTTT. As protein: CASSQDGAGTEAFF.

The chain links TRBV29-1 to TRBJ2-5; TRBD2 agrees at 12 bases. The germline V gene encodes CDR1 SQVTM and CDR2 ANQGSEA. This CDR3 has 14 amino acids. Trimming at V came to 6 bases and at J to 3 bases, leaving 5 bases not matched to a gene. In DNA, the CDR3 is TGCAGCGTCGCCACTAGCGGGAGGAAAGAGACCCAGTACTTC. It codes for CSVATSGRKETQYF.

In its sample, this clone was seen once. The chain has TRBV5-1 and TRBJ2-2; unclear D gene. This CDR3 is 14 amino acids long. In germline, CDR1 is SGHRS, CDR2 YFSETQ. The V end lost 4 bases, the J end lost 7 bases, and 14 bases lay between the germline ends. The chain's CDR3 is CASSPTSNGGELFF. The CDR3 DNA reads TGCGCCAGCAGCCCCACTTCCAACGGCGGGGAGCTGTTTTTT.

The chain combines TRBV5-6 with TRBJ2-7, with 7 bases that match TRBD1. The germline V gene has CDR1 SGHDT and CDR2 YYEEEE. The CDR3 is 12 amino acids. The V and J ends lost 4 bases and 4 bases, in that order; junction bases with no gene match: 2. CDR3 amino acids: CASSKDRYEQYF. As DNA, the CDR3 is TGTGCCAGCAGCAAGGACAGGTACGAGCAGTACTTC.

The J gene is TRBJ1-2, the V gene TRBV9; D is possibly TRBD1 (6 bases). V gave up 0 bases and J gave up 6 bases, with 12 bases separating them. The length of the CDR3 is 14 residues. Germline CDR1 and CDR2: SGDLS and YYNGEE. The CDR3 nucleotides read TGTGCCAGCAGCGTAGAAGGGGGGGGCCATGGCTACACCTTC. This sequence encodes CASSVEGGGHGYTF.

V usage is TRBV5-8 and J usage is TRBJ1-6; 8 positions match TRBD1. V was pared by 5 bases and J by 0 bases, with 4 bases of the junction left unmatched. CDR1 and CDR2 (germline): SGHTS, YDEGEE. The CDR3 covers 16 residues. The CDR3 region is CASRDDRGSYNSPLHF. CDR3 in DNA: TGTGCCAGCAGGGATGACAGGGGCTCCTATAATTCACCCCTCCACTTT.

CDR3: CASSFWVGDTEAFF. CDR3 DNA: TGTGCCAGCAGCTTCTGGGTTGGGGACACTGAAGCTTTCTTT. V usage is TRBV11-2 and J usage is TRBJ1-1; D remains unclear. The CDR3 length is 14 residues. Trimming removed 3 bases from V and 3 bases from J, with 11 bases in between. Looked up from germline, CDR1 is SGHAT and CDR2 is FQNNGV.

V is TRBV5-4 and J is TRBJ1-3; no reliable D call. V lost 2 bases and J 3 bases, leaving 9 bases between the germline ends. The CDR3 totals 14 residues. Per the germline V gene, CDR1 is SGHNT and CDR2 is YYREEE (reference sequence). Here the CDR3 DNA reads TGTGCCAGCAGCTTTCAGGAGAGTGGAAACACCATATATTTT. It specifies CASSFQESGNTIYF.

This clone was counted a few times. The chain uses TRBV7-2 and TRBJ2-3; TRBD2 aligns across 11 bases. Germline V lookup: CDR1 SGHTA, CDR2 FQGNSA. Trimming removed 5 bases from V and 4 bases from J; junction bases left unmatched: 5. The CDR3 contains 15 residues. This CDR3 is CASSILAGVADTQYF. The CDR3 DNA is TGTGCCAGCAGCATACTAGCGGGAGTAGCAGATACGCAGTATTTT.

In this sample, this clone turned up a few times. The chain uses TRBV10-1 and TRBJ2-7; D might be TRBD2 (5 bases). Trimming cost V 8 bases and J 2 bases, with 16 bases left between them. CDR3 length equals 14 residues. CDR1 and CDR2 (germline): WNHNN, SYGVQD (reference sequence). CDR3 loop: CASASAGTPYEQYF. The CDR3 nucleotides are TGCGCCAGCGCGTCGGCGGGTACACCCTACGAGCAGTACTTC.

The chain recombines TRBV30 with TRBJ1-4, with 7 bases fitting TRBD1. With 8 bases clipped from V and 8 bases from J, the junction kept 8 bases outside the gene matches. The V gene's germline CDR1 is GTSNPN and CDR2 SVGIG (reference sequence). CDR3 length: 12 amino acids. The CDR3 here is CALGGRGEKLFF. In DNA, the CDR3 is TGTGCCCTCGGGGGCAGGGGGGAAAAACTGTTTTTT. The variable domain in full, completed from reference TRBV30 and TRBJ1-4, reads SQTIHQWPATLVQPVGSPLSLECTVEGTSNPNLYWYRQAAGRGLQLLFYSVGIGQISSEVPQNLSASRPQDRQFILSSKKLLLSDSGFYLCALGGRGEKLFFGSGTQLSVL.

CDR3 region: CASSLEHEQYF. The CDR3 DNA reads as TGTGCCAGCAGCTTGGAACACGAGCAGTACTTC. The rearrangement joins TRBV5-6 to TRBJ2-7, with D uncertain. This CDR3 contains 11 residues. The V end was cut by 0 bases, the J end by 5 bases, with 3 bases between. In germline, CDR1 is SGHDT, CDR2 YYEEEE.

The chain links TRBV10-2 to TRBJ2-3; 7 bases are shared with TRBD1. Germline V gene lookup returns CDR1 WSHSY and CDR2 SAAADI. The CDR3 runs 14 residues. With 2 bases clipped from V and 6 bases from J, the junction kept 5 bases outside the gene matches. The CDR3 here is CASSEDRVRDTQYF. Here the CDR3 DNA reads TGCGCCAGCAGTGAGGACAGGGTCAGGGATACGCAGTATTTT.

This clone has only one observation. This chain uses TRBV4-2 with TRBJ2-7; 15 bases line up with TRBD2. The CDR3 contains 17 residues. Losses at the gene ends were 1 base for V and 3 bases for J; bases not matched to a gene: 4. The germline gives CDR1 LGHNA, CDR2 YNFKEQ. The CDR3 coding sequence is TGTGCCAGCAGCCAAGGCGGACTAGCGGGGGGGGTCTACGAGCAGTACTTC. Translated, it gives CASSQGGLAGGVYEQYF.

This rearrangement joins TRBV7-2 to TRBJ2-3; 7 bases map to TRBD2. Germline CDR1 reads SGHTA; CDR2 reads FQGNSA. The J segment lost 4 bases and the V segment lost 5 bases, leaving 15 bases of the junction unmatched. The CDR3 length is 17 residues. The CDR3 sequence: CASSLKGRIAGADTQYF. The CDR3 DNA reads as TGTGCCAGCAGCCTGAAGGGTAGAATAGCGGGCGCAGATACGCAGTATTTT.

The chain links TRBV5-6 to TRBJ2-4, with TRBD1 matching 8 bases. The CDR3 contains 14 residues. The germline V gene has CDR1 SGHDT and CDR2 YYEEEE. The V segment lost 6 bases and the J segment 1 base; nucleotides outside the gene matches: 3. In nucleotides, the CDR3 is TGTGCCAGCACCACAGGGGGGGCCAAAAACATTCAGTACTTC. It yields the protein CASTTGGAKNIQYF.

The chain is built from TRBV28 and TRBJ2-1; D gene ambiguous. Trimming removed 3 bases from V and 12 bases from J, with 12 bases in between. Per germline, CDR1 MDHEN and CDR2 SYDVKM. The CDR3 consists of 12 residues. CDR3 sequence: CASSFPGKGQFF. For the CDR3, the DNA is TGTGCCAGCAGTTTCCCCGGCAAAGGGCAGTTCTTC.

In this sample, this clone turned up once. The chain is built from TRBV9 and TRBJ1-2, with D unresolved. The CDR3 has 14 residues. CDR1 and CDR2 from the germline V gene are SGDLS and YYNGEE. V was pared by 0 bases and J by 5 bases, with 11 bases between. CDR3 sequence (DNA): TGTGCCAGCAGCGTAGCCCCCCGGGTGTATGGCTACACCTTC. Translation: CASSVAPRVYGYTF.

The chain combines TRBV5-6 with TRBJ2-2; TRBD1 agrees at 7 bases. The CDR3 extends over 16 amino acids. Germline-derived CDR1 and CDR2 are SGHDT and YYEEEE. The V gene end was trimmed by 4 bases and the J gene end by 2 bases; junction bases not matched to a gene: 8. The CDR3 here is CASSPPRGRNTGELFF. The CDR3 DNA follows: TGTGCCAGCAGCCCGCCAAGGGGGCGCAACACCGGGGAGCTGTTTTTT.

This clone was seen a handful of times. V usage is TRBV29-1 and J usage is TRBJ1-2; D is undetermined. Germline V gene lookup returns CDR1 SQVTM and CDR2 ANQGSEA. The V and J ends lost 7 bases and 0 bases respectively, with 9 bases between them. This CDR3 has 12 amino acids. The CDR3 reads CSARSTNYGYTF. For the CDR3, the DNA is TGCAGCGCCCGATCAACTAACTATGGCTACACCTTC.

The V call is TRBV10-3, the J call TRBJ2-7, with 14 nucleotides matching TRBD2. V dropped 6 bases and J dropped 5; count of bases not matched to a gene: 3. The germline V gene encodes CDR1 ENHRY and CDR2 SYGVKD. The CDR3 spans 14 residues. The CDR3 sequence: CAIRGTSGRDEQYF. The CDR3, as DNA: TGTGCCATCAGGGGGACTAGCGGGAGAGACGAGCAGTACTTC.

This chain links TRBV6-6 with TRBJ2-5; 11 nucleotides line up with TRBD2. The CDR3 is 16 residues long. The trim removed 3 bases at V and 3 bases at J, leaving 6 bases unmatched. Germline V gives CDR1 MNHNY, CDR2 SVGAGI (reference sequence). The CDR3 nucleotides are TGTGCCAGCAGTTATTTGTCTAGCGGGGGGAAAGAGACCCAGTACTTC. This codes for CASSYLSSGGKETQYF.

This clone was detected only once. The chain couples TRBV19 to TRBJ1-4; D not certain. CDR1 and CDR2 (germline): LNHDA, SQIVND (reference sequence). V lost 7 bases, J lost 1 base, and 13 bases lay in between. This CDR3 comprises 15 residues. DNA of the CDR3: TGTGCCAGTACCACCATTCCCGGAACTAATGAAAAACTGTTTTTT. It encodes CASTTIPGTNEKLFF.

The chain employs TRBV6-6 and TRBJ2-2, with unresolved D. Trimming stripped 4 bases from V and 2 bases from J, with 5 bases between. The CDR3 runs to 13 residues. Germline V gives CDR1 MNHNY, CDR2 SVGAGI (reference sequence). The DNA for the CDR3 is TGTGCCAGCAGTTTCCGTAACACCGGGGAGCTGTTTTTT. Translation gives CASSFRNTGELFF.

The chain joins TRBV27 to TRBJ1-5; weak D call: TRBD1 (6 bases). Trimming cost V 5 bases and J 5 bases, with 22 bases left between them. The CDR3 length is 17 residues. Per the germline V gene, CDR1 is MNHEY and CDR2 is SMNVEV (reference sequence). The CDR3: CASSHYRQTRGHQPQHF. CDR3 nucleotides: TGTGCCAGCAGTCATTACCGACAGACACGGGGGCATCAGCCCCAGCATTTT.

Here the CDR3 reads CASSLARAPGTTDTQYF. CDR3 in DNA: TGCGCCAGCAGCTTGGCCCGGGCACCAGGAACCACAGATACGCAGTATTTT. This chain links TRBV5-1 with TRBJ2-3; D is uncertain. CDR1 SGHRS and CDR2 YFSETQ come from the germline V gene. This CDR3 is 17 amino acids long. Trimming removed 0 bases from V and 2 bases from J, with 16 bases in between.